These 7 T cell receptor beta chains share one sample of origin, sequenced in a study of radiotherapy plus CTLA-4 blockade in lung cancer. Using immunoSEQ multiplex PCR, the repertoire was profiled, and TCRdb retains in-frame clones only, with some absent. The table has around 82,000 clones, under 85% seen once. Sequencing used peripheral blood, obtained from a patient treated with radiotherapy plus ipilimumab. The source is a human donor with non-small cell lung cancer who had stable disease on radiotherapy plus ipilimumab.

The J gene is TRBJ2-1, the V gene TRBV7-3; 13 bases match TRBD2. In germline, CDR1 is SGHTA, CDR2 FQGTGA. With V trimmed by 0 bases and J by 9 bases, 2 bases remained unmatched. CDR3 length: 15 amino acids. The CDR3 spells CASSLTGLAGSEQFF. As DNA, the CDR3 is TGTGCCAGCAGCTTAACGGGACTAGCGGGGTCTGAGCAGTTCTTC.

The chain is built from TRBV7-6 and TRBJ2-1, with 7 bases aligning to TRBD2. Germline assignment: CDR1 SGHVS and CDR2 FNYEAQ. This CDR3 region has 13 residues. V shed 5 bases and J 7 bases; nucleotides not matched to a gene: 5. This CDR3 is CASSVSGWNEQFF. In DNA, the CDR3 is TGTGCCAGCAGCGTTAGCGGGTGGAATGAGCAGTTCTTC.

The chain joins TRBV2 to TRBJ1-5; 8 bases map to TRBD1. The CDR3 sequence is 15 residues long. The trim removed 6 bases at V and 3 bases at J, leaving 7 bases unmatched. Germline V gene sequence: CDR1 SNHLY, CDR2 FYNNEI. This CDR3 reads CASRGDRSVNQPQHF. Here the CDR3 DNA reads TGTGCCAGCAGGGGGGACAGGTCGGTCAATCAGCCCCAGCATTTT.

The chain joins TRBV21-1 to TRBJ2-1; the tabulated D call, TRBD2, remains unverified against the DNA. TRBV21-1 represents a pseudogene. The CDR3 covers 17 residues. CDR3 in amino acids: CASSARTSGRAYNEQFF. The DNA for the CDR3 is TGTGCCAGCAGCGCCCGGACTAGCGGGAGGGCCTACAATGAGCAGTTCTTC.

This chain uses TRBV28 with TRBJ1-3; D may be TRBD1 (5 bases). This CDR3 is built from 16 residues. Germline-derived CDR1 and CDR2 are MDHEN and SYDVKM. V was shortened by 3 bases and J by 4 bases, with 16 bases between the two germline ends. Here the CDR3 DNA reads TGTGCCAGCAGTTTGGTAGCAGGTTCAGGGGGAAACACCATATATTTT. Its translation: CASSLVAGSGGNTIYF.

This sequence joins TRBV5-1 and TRBJ1-4; D uncertain. V was trimmed by 5 bases and J by 15 bases, leaving 20 bases between them. This CDR3 has 13 amino acids. Germline assignment: CDR1 SGHRS and CDR2 YFSETQ. The CDR3 reads CASRKPPNLAVFF. CDR3 nucleotide sequence: TGCGCCAGCAGAAAACCCCCTAACCTCGCGGTGTTTTTT.

The chain links TRBV5-4 to TRBJ2-5; 10 nucleotides line up with TRBD2. CDR3 length: 16 residues. The V and J ends lost 6 bases and 4 bases, in that order; junction bases with no gene match: 12. Per germline, CDR1 SGHNT and CDR2 YYREEE (reference sequence). The CDR3 DNA is TGTGCCAGCAACTTACCGGGAGCGGGGGGGCGAGAGACCCAGTACTTC. It is translated as CASNLPGAGGRETQYF.